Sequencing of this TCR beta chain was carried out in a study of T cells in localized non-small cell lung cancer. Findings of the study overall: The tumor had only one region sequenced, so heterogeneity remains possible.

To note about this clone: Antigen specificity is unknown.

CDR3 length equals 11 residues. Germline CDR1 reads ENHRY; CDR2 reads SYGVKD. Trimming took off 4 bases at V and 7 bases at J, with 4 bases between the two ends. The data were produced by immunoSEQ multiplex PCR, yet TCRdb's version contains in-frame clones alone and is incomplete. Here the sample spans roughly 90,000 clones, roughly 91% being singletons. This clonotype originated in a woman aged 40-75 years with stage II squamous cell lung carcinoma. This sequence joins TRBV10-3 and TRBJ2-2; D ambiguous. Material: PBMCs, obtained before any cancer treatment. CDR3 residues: CAISVGGELFF. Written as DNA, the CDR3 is TGTGCCATCAGTGTAGGCGGGGAGCTGTTTTTT.